This T cell receptor (beta chain) is drawn from a study of CD8+ T cells in alopecia areata. Treatment noted: oral pan-JAK inhibitor, 5-10 mg twice daily. Once RNA had been extracted, it was reverse transcribed into cDNA to act as the sequencing template. Repertoires were generated with immunoSEQ multiplex PCR, while TCRdb's copy carries only in-frame clones and drops some. The sample contains 150,000 or so clones, 70% to 90% of which appear only once. The V gene end was trimmed by 0 bases and the J gene end by 1 base; junction bases not matched to a gene: 6. The CDR3 totals 16 residues. CDR1 is LGHNA and CDR2 is YNFKEQ in the germline V gene.

The chain is built from TRBV4-2 and TRBJ2-7; 7 nucleotides line up with TRBD2. Source: CD8+ T cells sorted from blood, taken at week 4, from a patient treated with tofacitinib. The sequence was collected from a human donor with alopecia areata. The CDR3 DNA sequence: TGTGCCAGCAGCCAAGAGGTAGGCGGGAGTTCCTACGAGCAGTACTTC. This translates into CASSQEVGGSSYEQYF.